The present entry profiles one T cell receptor beta chain with its context. The data stem from a study of blood T cell repertoires in COVID-19. Study background: Nucleic acid was either cDNA or gDNA, and it came from T cells, B-cell-depleted T cells, or PBMCs.

The CDR3 consists of 14 residues. Trimming removed 4 bases from V and 1 base from J, with 10 bases in between. Germline assignment: CDR1 SGHVS and CDR2 FQNEAQ. Profiling relied on immunoSEQ multiplex PCR, and the TCRdb table lists in-frame clones only, not all of them. The sample contains 340,000 or so clones, about nine tenths of which appear only once. This sequence originates from a man aged 50 or older with active or convalescent COVID-19. Sequencing input: peripheral blood. The chain couples TRBV7-8 to TRBJ1-1, with D hard to call. The CDR3 DNA reads as TGTGCCAGCAGCTCATTGTCAGGGAACACTGAAGCTTTCTTT. Protein product: CASSSLSGNTEAFF.